Shown below are 14 T cell receptor beta chains from a single sample sequenced in a study of vaccination and CD4 T cells after COVID-19. Treatment defined: roughly 10-day PBMC culture with coronavirus spike peptide pools or control peptides (ViraFEST assay). Researchers used the Oncomine TCR Beta short-read assay to sequence DNA from cultured CD4+ T cells. Each CDR3 protein gets one entry after TCRdb re-called the PCR reads with MiXCR. The table includes some 16,000 distinct CDR3 sequences, about three quarters detected once. No cognate antigen is known for these TCRs. Specimen: CD4+ T cells from blood, cultured in vitro. The receptors were gathered from a human donor who had recovered from COVID-19.

V and J are TRBV19 and TRBJ2-1; no clear D gene. From germline, CDR1 is LNHDA and CDR2 SQIVND (reference sequence). This CDR3 is 13 amino acids long. V was clipped by 7 bases and J by 8 bases, with 15 bases between them. The CDR3 DNA follows: TGTGCCAGTACTGGTGTCCGGGCGGATGAGCAGTTCTTC. This codes for CASTGVRADEQFF. Together with reference TRBV19 and TRBJ2-1, the CDR3 gives the full variable domain: DGGITQSPKYLFRKEGQNVTLSCEQNLNHDAMYWYRQDPGQGLRLIYYSQIVNDFQKGDIAEGYSVSREKKESFPLTVTSAQKNPTAFYLCASTGVRADEQFFGPGTRLTVL.

In DNA form, the CDR3 reads TGTGCCATCATGGGGGTTTGGACTAATGAAAAACTGTTTTTT. This encodes CAIMGVWTNEKLFF. This chain uses TRBV10-3 with TRBJ1-4, with TRBD1 as a possible D gene (5 bases). The CDR3 has 14 amino acids. V was cut by 7 bases and J by 2 bases, with 11 bases left in between. Germline V gene data show CDR1 as ENHRY and CDR2 as SYGVKD.

The rearrangement links TRBV20-1 to TRBJ2-7; no clear D. Between the trimmed V and J ends, which lost 1 base and 4 bases, there was a span of 8 bases. CDR3 length equals 12 residues. CDR1 DFQATT and CDR2 SNEGSKA come from the germline V gene (reference sequence). The CDR3 loop is CSARAGQYEQYF. In nucleotides, the CDR3 is TGCAGTGCTAGAGCTGGGCAGTACGAGCAGTACTTC.

The CDR3 loop is CASSLETGVNTGELFF. The CDR3 coding sequence is TGCGCCAGCAGCTTAGAAACAGGGGTGAACACCGGGGAGCTGTTTTTT. This chain uses TRBV5-1 with TRBJ2-2, with 7 bases lining up with TRBD1. The CDR3 has 16 amino acids. V lost 2 bases and J lost 1; bases outside the gene matches: 5. Per germline, CDR1 SGHRS and CDR2 YFSETQ.

The chain has TRBV6-2 or TRBV6-3 and TRBJ1-5, with a possible D match to TRBD1 (5 bases). The CDR3 loop spans 16 amino acids. Trimming took 6 bases from V and 1 from J, leaving 16 bases between them. The germline V gene has CDR1 MNHEY and CDR2 SVGEGT. CDR3: CASSQPGRGSNQPQHF. In nucleotides, the CDR3 is TGTGCCAGCAGCCAACCAGGGCGCGGGAGCAATCAGCCCCAGCATTTT.

Details on this clonotype: The junction departs from the called germline gene at one end, perhaps through a read error. This chain links TRBV7-2 with TRBJ1-1; no clear D gene. The CDR3 sequence is 13 residues long. Germline V gene data show CDR1 as SGHTA and CDR2 as FQGNSA. The CDR3 coding sequence is TGTGCCAGCAGCCCCCCGGGGAAAATCAACTTTTCCTTT. This codes for CASSPPGKINFSF.

The J gene is TRBJ1-5, the V gene TRBV7-2; D is possibly TRBD1 (6 bases). CDR3 length: 16 amino acids. Germline V gives CDR1 SGHTA, CDR2 FQGNSA. V was trimmed by 5 bases and J by 1 base, leaving 15 bases between them. The CDR3 DNA follows: TGTGCCAGCAGCACGGACAGCGAGGGGAGCAATCAGCCCCAGCATTTT. Protein sequence: CASSTDSEGSNQPQHF.

This chain links TRBV6-5 with TRBJ1-2, with D tentatively TRBD1 (5 bases). Germline V gives CDR1 MNHEY, CDR2 SVGAGI. The CDR3 is 14 amino acids. V lost 2 bases, J lost 5 bases, and 12 bases lay in between. This CDR3 reads CASSYRARDYGYTF. The DNA for the CDR3 is TGTGCCAGCAGTTACAGGGCCAGGGATTATGGCTACACCTTC.

The rearrangement uses TRBV7-8 and TRBJ1-1; D perhaps matches TRBD1 (5 bases). Looked up from germline, CDR1 is SGHVS and CDR2 is FQNEAQ. The V end was cut by 1 base, the J end by 9 bases, with 15 bases between. The CDR3 totals 14 residues. The CDR3 coding sequence is TGTGCCAGCAGCTTAGAAGGCAGGGCAAGGAAAGCTTTCTTT. Protein: CASSLEGRARKAFF.

The chain combines TRBV24-1 with TRBJ1-2; D gene unclear. CDR3 length: 12 amino acids. Trimming shortened V by 7 bases and J by 5 bases, and 10 bases separated the two germline ends. Germline V gene sequence: CDR1 KGHDR, CDR2 SFDVKD. DNA of the CDR3: TGTGCCACCAGCCACGACTTGTATGGCTACACCTTC. Amino acids: CATSHDLYGYTF.

This clonotype is a singleton in its sample. The gene calls are TRBV6-5 and TRBJ2-2, with 8 bases lining up with TRBD1. Germline CDR1 MNHEY, CDR2 SVGAGI. The V and J ends lost 4 bases and 0 bases, in that order; junction bases with no gene match: 4. The CDR3 covers 16 residues. The CDR3 spells CASSSDRGTNTGELFF. CDR3 nucleotides: TGTGCCAGCAGTTCCGACAGGGGTACGAACACCGGGGAGCTGTTTTTT.

V usage is TRBV6-5 and J usage is TRBJ2-5; D possibly corresponds to TRBD1 (6 bases). V lost 2 bases, J lost 7 bases, and 20 bases lay in between. CDR1 is MNHEY, CDR2 SVGAGI, per germline. This CDR3 region has 16 residues. The CDR3 DNA follows: TGTGCCAGCAGTTACGGCAGGGCCACATCCAGGGGGACCCAGTACTTC. It encodes CASSYGRATSRGTQYF.

V and J are TRBV6-5 and TRBJ1-2; 7 bases are a match to TRBD1. Germline CDR1 MNHEY, CDR2 SVGAGI. J lost 7 bases, V lost 4 bases, and 6 bases had no gene match. This CDR3 has 13 residues. The CDR3 DNA follows: TGTGCCAGCAGTTCGACTGACAGGGCTGGCTACACCTTC. This gives the protein CASSSTDRAGYTF.

This clonotype has just one count. This chain uses TRBV20-1 with TRBJ2-5; TRBD2 matches at 9 bases. Trimming removed 2 bases from V and 5 bases from J; junction bases left unmatched: 6. Germline V gene lookup returns CDR1 DFQATT and CDR2 SNEGSKA (reference sequence). The CDR3 length is 14 residues. The CDR3 protein is CSARLAGMLETQYF. In DNA, the CDR3 is TGCAGTGCTAGACTAGCGGGAATGTTGGAGACCCAGTACTTC.